This section outlines one T cell receptor (beta chain) sequence together with its context. There are 16 residues in the CDR3. V was shortened by 4 bases and J by 8 bases, with 23 bases between the two germline ends. The germline gives CDR1 LGHNA, CDR2 YSLEER. These data come from a study of blood T cell repertoires in COVID-19. Original methodology: How many nucleated cells were present was estimated from reference gene primer amplification. The assay was immunoSEQ multiplex PCR, and TCRdb's table has in-frame clones only and misses some. Clone size and the V and J calls come from that table; the DNA yielded D and trimming. The sample holds about 310,000 clones, about 87% seen once.

V gene TRBV4-3 combines with J gene TRBJ1-2; TRBD1 is a possible D gene (6 bases). The source of this sequence is a young woman who had recovered from COVID-19. The specimen sequenced was PBMCs or T cells enriched from blood (not recorded which). CDR3 protein: CASSPLGRGTLDGYTF. The CDR3 DNA reads as TGCGCCAGCAGCCCGCTCGGGAGGGGGACCTTGGACGGCTACACCTTC.